This TCR beta chain was sequenced during a study of blood T cell repertoires in COVID-19. Turning to the study itself: There were acute and convalescent COVID-19 samples, and they came from the United States, Italy and Spain. The analysed material was cDNA or gDNA that came from T cells, B-cell-depleted T cells, or PBMCs.

Germline CDR1 SGHRS, CDR2 YFSETQ. J gave up 2 bases and V 0 bases, and 8 bases lay outside the gene matches. The CDR3 contains 17 residues. Per the original data handling: Amplification from reference gene primers served as the basis for estimated nucleated cell counts. TCRdb's copy holds only in-frame clones and misses some; the assay was immunoSEQ multiplex PCR. V, J and clone size are taken as reported in that table, and D and trimming were inferred from the DNA itself. The table records around 120,000 clones, around 76% of them present only once. This sequence joins TRBV5-1 and TRBJ2-7; 10 nucleotides align to TRBD2. This clonotype originated in a man aged 70 or older with acute or convalescent COVID-19. What was sequenced was peripheral blood. The chain's CDR3 is CASSLAGVAGGPYEQYF. For the CDR3, the DNA is TGCGCCAGCAGCTTGGCCGGGGTAGCGGGGGGACCCTACGAGCAGTACTTC.